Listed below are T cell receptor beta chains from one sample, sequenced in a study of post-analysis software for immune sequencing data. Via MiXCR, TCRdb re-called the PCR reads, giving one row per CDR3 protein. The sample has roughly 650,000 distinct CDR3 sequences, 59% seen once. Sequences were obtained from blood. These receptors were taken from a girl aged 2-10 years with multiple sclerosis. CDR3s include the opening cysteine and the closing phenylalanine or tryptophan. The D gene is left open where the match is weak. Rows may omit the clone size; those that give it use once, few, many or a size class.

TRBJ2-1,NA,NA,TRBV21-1,CARPFPQGGREQFF,TGTGCCAGGCCTTTCCCCCAGGGCGGGAGAGAGCAGTTCTTC
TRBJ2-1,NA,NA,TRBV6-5,CASTNFGGGWDNNEQFF,TGTGCCAGCACTAACTTTGGGGGCGGATGGGACAACAATGAGCAGTTCTTC
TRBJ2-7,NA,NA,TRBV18,CASSPPGRSYEQYF,TGTGCCAGCTCACCTCCAGGGCGGTCCTACGAGCAGTACTTC
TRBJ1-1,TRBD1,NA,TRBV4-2,CASSGYRGENTEAFF,TGTGCCAGCAGCGGTTACAGGGGGGAGAACACTGAAGCTTTCTTT
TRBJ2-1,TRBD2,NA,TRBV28,CASSENGLAGYNEQFF,TGTGCCAGCAGCGAAAACGGACTAGCGGGTTACAATGAGCAGTTCTTC
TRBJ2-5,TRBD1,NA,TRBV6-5,CASSFGQGEYF,TGTGCCAGCAGTTTCGGGCAGGGGGAGTACTTC
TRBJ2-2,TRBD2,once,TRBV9,CASSPPSGAGGAGELFF,TGTGCCAGCAGCCCCCCCTCGGGAGCGGGAGGGGCCGGGGAGCTGTTTTTT
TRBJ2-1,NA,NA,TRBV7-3,CASSSSWTTTEQFF,TGTGCCAGCAGCTCATCTTGGACTACGACTGAGCAGTTCTTC
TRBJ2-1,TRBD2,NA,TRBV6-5,CASSYSPPTSGGADEQFF,TGTGCCAGCAGTTACTCCCCACCGACTAGCGGGGGGGCCGATGAGCAGTTCTTC
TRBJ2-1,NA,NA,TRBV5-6,CASSRDVCNEQFF,TGTGCCAGCAGCCGGGATGTGTGCAATGAGCAGTTCTTC
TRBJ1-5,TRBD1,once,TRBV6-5,CATQASGDSLQPQHF,TGTGCCACCCAAGCCTCGGGGGACAGTCTTCAGCCCCAGCATTTT
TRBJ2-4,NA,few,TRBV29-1,CSSVGAKNIQYF,TGCAGCTCGGTAGGGGCCAAAAACATTCAGTACTTC
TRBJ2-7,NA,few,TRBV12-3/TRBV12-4,CASPNWPYEQYF,TGTGCCAGTCCGAACTGGCCCTACGAGCAGTACTTC
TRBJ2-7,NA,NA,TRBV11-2,CASSSYMSYEQYF,TGTGCCAGCAGCTCCTACATGTCCTACGAGCAGTACTTC
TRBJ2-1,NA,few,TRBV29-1,CSVELGDNEQFF,TGCAGCGTTGAATTAGGTGACAATGAGCAGTTCTTC
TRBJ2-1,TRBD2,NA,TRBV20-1,CSASPSGRPYNEQFF,TGCAGTGCTAGTCCTAGCGGGAGACCCTACAATGAGCAGTTCTTC
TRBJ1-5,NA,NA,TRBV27,CASSLSADRRYQPQHF,TGTGCCAGCAGTTTATCAGCAGACAGGAGATATCAGCCCCAGCATTTT
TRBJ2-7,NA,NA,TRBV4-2,CASSQDLGPFYEQYF,TGTGCCAGCAGCCAAGATCTGGGGCCCTTCTACGAGCAGTACTTC
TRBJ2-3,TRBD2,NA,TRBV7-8,CASSPVRTRQYF,TGTGCCAGCAGCCCGGTTAGGACTAGGCAGTATTTT
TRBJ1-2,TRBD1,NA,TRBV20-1,CSAIIRDRSGGYTF,TGCAGTGCTATTATCCGGGACAGGTCGGGCGGCTACACCTTC
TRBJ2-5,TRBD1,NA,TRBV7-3,CASSTGTGSLETQYF,TGTGCCAGCAGTACCGGGACAGGGTCCTTGGAGACCCAGTACTTC
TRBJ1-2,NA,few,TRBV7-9,CASSLGGVDYGYTF,TGTGCCAGCAGCTTGGGGGGCGTGGACTATGGCTACACCTTC